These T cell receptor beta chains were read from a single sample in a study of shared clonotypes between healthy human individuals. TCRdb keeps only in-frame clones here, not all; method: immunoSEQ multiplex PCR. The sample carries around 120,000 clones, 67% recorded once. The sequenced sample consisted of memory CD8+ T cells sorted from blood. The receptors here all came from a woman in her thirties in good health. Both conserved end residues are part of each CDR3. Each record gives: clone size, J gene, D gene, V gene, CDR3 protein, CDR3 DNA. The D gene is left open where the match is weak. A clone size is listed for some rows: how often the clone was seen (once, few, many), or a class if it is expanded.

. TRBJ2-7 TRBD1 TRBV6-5 CASSYTTGPSYEQYF TGTGCCAGCAGTTACACGACAGGGCCCTCCTACGAGCAGTACTTC
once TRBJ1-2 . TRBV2 CASSEISDNYGYTF TGTGCCAGCAGTGAAATATCAGATAACTATGGCTACACCTTC
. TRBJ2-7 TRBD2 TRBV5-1 CASSFRGGGYEQYF TGCGCCAGCAGCTTCCGGGGGGGAGGCTACGAGCAGTACTTC
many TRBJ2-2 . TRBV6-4 CASSDSIADPNTGELFF TGTGCCAGCAGTGACTCGATAGCAGATCCGAACACCGGGGAGCTGTTTTTT
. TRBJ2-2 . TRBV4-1 CASSQDEAGARTGELFF TGCGCCAGCAGCCAAGATGAGGCGGGCGCCCGGACCGGGGAGCTGTTTTTT
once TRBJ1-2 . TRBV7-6 CASSFGGASGYTF TGTGCCAGCAGCTTCGGGGGGGCGAGCGGCTACACCTTC
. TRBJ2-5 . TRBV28 CASIYSTGQTERAYQETQYF TGTGCCAGCATTTATAGCACCGGACAGACAGAAAGAGCGTACCAAGAGACCCAGTACTTC
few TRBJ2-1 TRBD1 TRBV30 CAWSSDRGFNEQFF TGTGCCTGGAGTTCGGACAGGGGATTCAATGAGCAGTTCTTC
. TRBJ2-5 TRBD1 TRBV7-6 CASSLGGQSKETQYF TGTGCCAGCAGCTTAGGGGGACAGTCCAAAGAGACCCAGTACTTC
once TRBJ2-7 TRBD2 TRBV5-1 CASSLASGSHEQYF TGCGCCAGCAGCTTGGCTAGCGGGAGTCACGAGCAGTACTTC
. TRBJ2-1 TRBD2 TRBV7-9 CASSARGGSAFNEQFF TGTGCCAGCAGTGCCCGGGGAGGGAGTGCTTTCAATGAGCAGTTCTTC
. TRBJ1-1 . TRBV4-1 CASSQAASEAFF TGCGCCAGCAGCCAAGCAGCCAGTGAAGCTTTCTTT
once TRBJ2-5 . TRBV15 CATSGGNQETQYF TGTGCCACCAGCGGAGGTAACCAAGAGACCCAGTACTTC
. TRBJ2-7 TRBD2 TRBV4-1 CASSQVWPSGPYEQYF TGCGCCAGCAGCCAAGTATGGCCTAGCGGACCTTACGAGCAGTACTTC
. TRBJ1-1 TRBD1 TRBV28 CASSDGQGFKAFF TGTGCCAGCAGTGATGGACAGGGATTTAAAGCTTTCTTT
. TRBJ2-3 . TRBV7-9 CASSLVLGRYTDTQYF TGTGCCAGCAGCTTAGTTTTGGGGCGATATACAGATACGCAGTATTTT
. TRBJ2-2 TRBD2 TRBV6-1 CASRELAGGTGELFF TGTGCCAGCAGGGAGCTAGCGGGAGGGACCGGGGAGCTGTTTTTT
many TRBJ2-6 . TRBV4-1 CASSQSATRRGSGANVLTF TGCGCCAGCAGCCAATCAGCCACTCGGCGGGGATCTGGGGCCAACGTCCTGACTTTC
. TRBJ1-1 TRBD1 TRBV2 CATRTRGGMNTEAFF TGTGCCACGAGGACCCGAGGGGGCATGAACACTGAAGCTTTCTTT
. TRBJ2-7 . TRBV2 CASSEFPGEEQYF TGTGCCAGCAGTGAATTCCCGGGAGAAGAGCAGTACTTC
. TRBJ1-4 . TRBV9 CASSTPQGGNEKLFF TGTGCCAGCAGCACCCCACAGGGAGGCAATGAAAAACTGTTTTTT
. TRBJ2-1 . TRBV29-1 CSVEDGNNEQFF TGCAGCGTTGAAGACGGAAACAATGAGCAGTTCTTC
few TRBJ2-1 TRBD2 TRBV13 CASSRGTRSLYEQFF TGTGCCAGCAGCCGCGGGACTAGGTCTTTATATGAGCAGTTCTTC
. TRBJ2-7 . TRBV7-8 CASSLGRDNEQYF TGTGCCAGCAGCTTAGGAAGGGACAACGAGCAGTACTTC
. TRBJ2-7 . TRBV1 CTSSQDHPAPGTPTYEQYF TGCACCAGCAGCCAAGACCACCCCGCCCCCGGGACACCCACCTACGAGCAGTACTTC
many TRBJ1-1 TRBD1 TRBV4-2 CASSQDGGTGGNEAFF TGTGCCAGCAGCCAAGACGGTGGGACAGGGGGCAATGAAGCTTTCTTT
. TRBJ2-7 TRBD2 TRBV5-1 CASSLLARELYEQYF TGCGCCAGCAGCTTGTTGGCGCGGGAGCTCTACGAGCAGTACTTC
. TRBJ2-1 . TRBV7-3 CASSLTEELYNEQFF TGTGCCAGCAGCTTAACGGAAGAACTCTACAATGAGCAGTTCTTC
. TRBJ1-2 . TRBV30 CAWTGGHDWDGYTF TGTGCCTGGACCGGAGGACACGACTGGGATGGCTACACCTTC
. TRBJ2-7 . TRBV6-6 CASSYRDRYEQYF TGTGCCAGCAGTTACAGGGACCGATACGAGCAGTACTTC
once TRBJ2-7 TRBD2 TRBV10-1 CASSEFLAGGPNDEQYF TGCGCCAGCAGTGAGTTTTTAGCGGGAGGGCCGAACGACGAGCAGTACTTC
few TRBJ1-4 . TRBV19 CASSLWGLGEKLFF TGTGCCAGTAGTTTATGGGGGCTCGGTGAAAAACTGTTTTTT
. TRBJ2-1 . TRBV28 CASSRGQGVNRPFF TGTGCCAGCAGTCGGGGCCAAGGGGTAAACCGTCCTTTCTTC
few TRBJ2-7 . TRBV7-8 CASSPRGPYSYEQYF TGTGCCAGCAGCCCAAGGGGTCCCTACTCCTACGAGCAGTACTTC
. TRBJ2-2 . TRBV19 CASSSLGGLQNTGELFF TGTGCCAGTAGTAGCCTGGGTGGACTACAGAACACCGGGGAGCTGTTTTTT
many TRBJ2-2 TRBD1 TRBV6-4 CASSNGTGYTGELFF TGTGCCAGCAGCAACGGGACAGGGTACACCGGGGAGCTGTTTTTT
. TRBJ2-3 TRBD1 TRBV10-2 CASSDGTGEDTQYF TGCGCCAGCAGTGATGGGACAGGGGAAGATACGCAGTATTTT
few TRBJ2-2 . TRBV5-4 CASSEDEGELFF TGTGCCAGCAGCGAAGATGAAGGGGAGCTGTTTTTT
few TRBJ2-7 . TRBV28 CASSHTYEQYF TGTGCCAGCAGTCACACCTACGAGCAGTACTTC
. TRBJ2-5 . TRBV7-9 CASSLFQTGETQYF TGTGCCAGCAGCTTATTTCAGACGGGAGAGACCCAGTACTTC
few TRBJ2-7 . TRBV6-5 CASSYGQTYEQYF TGTGCCAGCAGTTACGGACAGACCTACGAGCAGTACTTC
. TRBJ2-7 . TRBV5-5 CASSLNPEGPYEQYF TGTGCCAGCAGCTTGAACCCCGAAGGGCCCTACGAGCAGTACTTC
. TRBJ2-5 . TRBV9 CASSVGGTQETQYF TGTGCCAGCAGCGTAGGTGGGACCCAAGAGACCCAGTACTTC
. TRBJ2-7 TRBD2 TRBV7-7 CASSLGSTLAGGLSADGEQYF TGTGCCAGCAGCTTAGGGAGCACCTTGGCGGGAGGGCTTTCCGCAGACGGGGAGCAGTACTTC
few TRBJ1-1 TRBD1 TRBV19 CASSMGQPEAFF TGTGCCAGTAGTATGGGACAGCCCGAAGCTTTCTTT
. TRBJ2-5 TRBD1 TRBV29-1 CSVPGQGLETQYF TGCAGCGTTCCGGGACAGGGATTGGAGACCCAGTACTTC
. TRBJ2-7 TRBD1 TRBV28 CASSLSTGLDEQYF TGTGCCAGCAGTCTATCGACAGGGCTGGACGAGCAGTACTTC
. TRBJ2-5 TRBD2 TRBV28 CASAFQGREGLETQYF TGTGCCAGCGCCTTTCAGGGGCGGGAGGGGTTGGAGACCCAGTACTTC
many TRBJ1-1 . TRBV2 CASKGSTEAFF TGTGCCAGCAAAGGGAGCACTGAAGCTTTCTTT